One sample yielded the 2 T cell receptor beta chains listed below, sequenced in a study of cytomegalovirus exposure and HLA in healthy donors. Researchers ran the PCR with 60 Vbeta and 13 Jbeta primers. Clones were read by immunoSEQ multiplex PCR, and TCRdb kept only the in-frame ones, dropping some. The profile covers under 110,000 clones, with 60% to 75% appearing a single time and about 1.9% taken by the ten largest. The specimen was PBMCs. The receptors were sampled from a woman aged 35 to 49 in good health and CMV-seronegative.

V is TRBV5-6 and J is TRBJ2-3; 9 nucleotides match TRBD1. The CDR3 has 15 amino acids. V was clipped by 4 bases and J by 6 bases; unmatched bases: 9. Germline V gene sequence: CDR1 SGHDT, CDR2 YYEEEE. CDR3 in DNA: TGTGCCAGCAGCCGCACAGGGGGCGCCTTGGATACGCAGTATTTT. This translates into CASSRTGGALDTQYF.

The chain carries TRBV28 and TRBJ1-5; perhaps TRBD1 as D (5 bases). The V gene's germline CDR1 is MDHEN and CDR2 SYDVKM. V was pared by 6 bases and J by 5 bases, with 14 bases between. CDR3 size: 14 residues. The DNA for the CDR3 is TGTGCCAGCAGACTACAACTGACAGATCAGCCCCAGCATTTT. Translated, it gives CASRLQLTDQPQHF.